The rows below give T cell receptor beta chains drawn from one sample of a study of cytomegalovirus exposure and HLA in healthy donors. The method was immunoSEQ multiplex PCR; TCRdb's version includes in-frame clones alone and lacks a portion of them. The sample shows roughly 140,000 clones, more than 60% of them seen only once. The sample taken for sequencing was PBMCs. Receptor source: a male donor in good health and CMV-seronegative. Both conserved end residues are part of each CDR3. Each record gives: V gene, clone size, J gene, D gene, CDR3 protein, CDR3 DNA. D genes are given only for firm matches. Size tells how often a clone was seen (once, few, many) or the class of an expanded clone, and some rows leave it out.

v_gene: TRBV11-2; abundance: NA; j_gene: TRBJ1-2; d_gene: NA; CDR3aa: CASSSRTGTSGGYTF; CDR3nt: TGTGCCAGCAGCTCCAGGACGGGAACCAGTGGTGGCTACACCTTC
v_gene: TRBV18; abundance: NA; j_gene: TRBJ1-2; d_gene: NA; CDR3aa: CASSPQETGRPYPF; CDR3nt: TGTGCCAGCTCACCACAAGAAACAGGACGTCCCTACCCCTTC
v_gene: TRBV6-5; abundance: few; j_gene: TRBJ1-2; d_gene: NA; CDR3aa: CASSRPRGGGYTF; CDR3nt: TGTGCCAGCAGCCGCCCGAGGGGGGGCGGCTACACCTTC
v_gene: TRBV7-9; abundance: NA; j_gene: TRBJ2-7; d_gene: NA; CDR3aa: CASSLLDSPPYMQYF; CDR3nt: TGTGCCAGCAGCTTATTAGACAGTCCTCCCTACATGCAGTACTTC
v_gene: TRBV13; abundance: NA; j_gene: TRBJ2-4; d_gene: TRBD2; CDR3aa: CASSKRTSGRPGGLLAAKNIQYF; CDR3nt: TGTGCCAGCAGCAAAAGGACTAGCGGGAGGCCGGGGGGATTACTAGCGGCCAAAAACATTCAGTACTTC
v_gene: TRBV7-2; abundance: NA; j_gene: TRBJ2-7; d_gene: NA; CDR3aa: CASSLSAGAGEQYF; CDR3nt: TGTGCCAGCAGCTTAAGCGCAGGGGCCGGCGAGCAGTACTTC
v_gene: TRBV19; abundance: NA; j_gene: TRBJ2-3; d_gene: NA; CDR3aa: CASSISGGVADTQYF; CDR3nt: TGTGCCAGTAGTATATCTGGGGGCGTCGCAGATACGCAGTATTTT
v_gene: TRBV6-1; abundance: few; j_gene: TRBJ1-2; d_gene: NA; CDR3aa: CASSPGRRGYTF; CDR3nt: TGTGCCAGCAGTCCGGGTCGCCGGGGCTACACCTTC
v_gene: TRBV7-9; abundance: NA; j_gene: TRBJ1-2; d_gene: TRBD1; CDR3aa: CASSLGQGQGYGYTF; CDR3nt: TGTGCCAGCAGCCTGGGACAGGGTCAAGGCTATGGCTACACCTTC
v_gene: TRBV5-1; abundance: NA; j_gene: TRBJ1-1; d_gene: TRBD1; CDR3aa: CASSSSNVQGIRLNTEAFF; CDR3nt: TGCGCCAGCAGCTCAAGTAATGTACAGGGGATCAGATTGAACACTGAAGCTTTCTTT
v_gene: TRBV5-1; abundance: NA; j_gene: TRBJ2-3; d_gene: NA; CDR3aa: CASSFVGGRTDTQYF; CDR3nt: TGCGCCAGCAGCTTCGTCGGGGGGCGCACAGATACGCAGTATTTT
v_gene: TRBV15; abundance: NA; j_gene: TRBJ2-3; d_gene: NA; CDR3aa: CATSRGDTNTQYF; CDR3nt: TGTGCCACCAGCAGAGGGGACACTAATACGCAGTATTTT
v_gene: TRBV7-2; abundance: once; j_gene: TRBJ2-7; d_gene: NA; CDR3aa: CASSVTRNPYEQYF; CDR3nt: TGTGCCAGCAGCGTGACTAGGAACCCCTACGAGCAGTACTTC
v_gene: TRBV6-6; abundance: NA; j_gene: TRBJ1-6; d_gene: TRBD1; CDR3aa: CASSLPGTVNSPLHF; CDR3nt: TGTGCCAGCAGTCTGCCTGGGACAGTTAATTCACCCCTCCACTTT
v_gene: TRBV5-8; abundance: few; j_gene: TRBJ1-1; d_gene: NA; CDR3aa: CGTSGGWNTEAFF; CDR3nt: TGTGGGACCAGTGGCGGGTGGAACACTGAAGCTTTCTTT